This entry is about one T cell receptor beta chain. Its target is not known. The data were produced by immunoSEQ multiplex PCR, yet TCRdb's version contains in-frame clones alone and is incomplete. The table includes a few hundred thousand clones, about 90% detected once. The CDR3 spans 14 residues. CDR1 and CDR2 from the germline V gene are KGHSH and LQKENI. The V end lost 3 bases, the J end lost 1 base, and 9 bases lay between the germline ends. These data come from a study of cytomegalovirus exposure and HLA in healthy donors. Study results and caveats: A few of the chains that were CMV-associated were confirmed in vitro to be specific for CMV antigens. Some public TCRs appeared in many individuals, while most sequences were rare.

From the roughly 120-subject validation cohort, which was separate from the roughly 670-subject first cohort, the donors were drawn. Sequenced sample: PBMCs. This TCR was recovered from a woman between 18 and 29 years old in good health and CMV-seronegative. The chain uses TRBV18 and TRBJ1-1; D gene uncertain. CDR3 region: CASSPRTENTEAFF. The DNA for the CDR3 is TGTGCCAGCTCACCTCGAACTGAGAACACTGAAGCTTTCTTT.